This is a list of T cell receptor beta chains from one sample in a study of tumor and adjacent non-tumor tissue in lung cancer. TCRdb reprocessed the multiplex PCR reads with MiXCR, giving one entry per CDR3 protein. The table has approximately 68,000 distinct CDR3 sequences, 55% to 85% seen once. Sequencing was carried out using lung tumor tissue. The receptors here all came from a man aged 55 to 70 with non-small cell lung cancer. The CDR3 runs from the conserved cysteine through the conserved F or W. Fields, in order: clone size, V gene, D gene, J gene, CDR3 DNA, CDR3 protein. D genes are given only for firm matches. Only part of the rows carry a size: once, few, many, or a class if the clone is expanded.

clone_size: -; v_call: TRBV11-1; d_call: TRBD1; j_call: TRBJ2-2; cdr3_nt: TGTGCCATCAGCTCCCGACAGGGCCCTGGGGAGCTGTTTTTT; cdr3_aa: CAISSRQGPGELFF
clone_size: many; v_call: TRBV20-1; d_call: TRBD1; j_call: TRBJ2-5; cdr3_nt: TGCAGTGCTAGAGGATCAGGGACAGCAGAAGAGACCCAGTACTTC; cdr3_aa: CSARGSGTAEETQYF
clone_size: medium-sized; v_call: TRBV20-1; d_call: TRBD2; j_call: TRBJ2-7; cdr3_nt: TGCAGTGCTAGTCCGACTAGCGGGATCTACGAGCAGTACTTC; cdr3_aa: CSASPTSGIYEQYF
clone_size: few; v_call: TRBV4-2; d_call: -; j_call: TRBJ2-7; cdr3_nt: TGTGCCAGCAGCCTAGAGACAGATTCCTACGAGCAGTACTTC; cdr3_aa: CASSLETDSYEQYF
clone_size: -; v_call: TRBV29-1; d_call: -; j_call: TRBJ1-4; cdr3_nt: TGCAACGTTGGACCGGGCGAAAAACTGTTTTTT; cdr3_aa: CNVGPGEKLFF
clone_size: -; v_call: TRBV6-5; d_call: TRBD2; j_call: TRBJ2-7; cdr3_nt: TGTGCCAACAGTTTGACTAGCGGGAGCTCCTACGAGCAATACTTC; cdr3_aa: CANSLTSGSSYEQYF
clone_size: -; v_call: TRBV20-1; d_call: TRBD2; j_call: TRBJ2-1; cdr3_nt: TGCAGTACTAGTAAACCCGGACTAGCGGGAGTGAGGGTCTACAATGAGCAGTTCTTC; cdr3_aa: CSTSKPGLAGVRVYNEQFF
clone_size: -; v_call: TRBV6-2/TRBV6-3; d_call: TRBD2; j_call: TRBJ2-1; cdr3_nt: TGTGCCAGGAGCGAGCTGGCGGGAGGCCGGAATGAACAGTTCTTC; cdr3_aa: CARSELAGGRNEQFF
clone_size: few; v_call: TRBV10-3; d_call: -; j_call: TRBJ2-7; cdr3_nt: TGTGCCACCGGATCGGAAAAAGAGCAGTACTTC; cdr3_aa: CATGSEKEQYF
clone_size: few; v_call: TRBV14; d_call: -; j_call: TRBJ2-7; cdr3_nt: TGTGCCAGCAGCCAAGATTACCACGAGCAGTACTTC; cdr3_aa: CASSQDYHEQYF
clone_size: -; v_call: TRBV19; d_call: -; j_call: TRBJ1-5; cdr3_nt: TGTGCCAGTAGTCCTCAGGGGCCAGGTCAGCCCCAGCATTTT; cdr3_aa: CASSPQGPGQPQHF
clone_size: -; v_call: TRBV20-1; d_call: -; j_call: TRBJ1-3; cdr3_nt: TGCAGTGCTAGAGATTGGAGACAGAAGACCTCTGGAAACACCACATATTTT; cdr3_aa: CSARDWRQKTSGNTTYF
clone_size: -; v_call: TRBV6-6; d_call: TRBD1; j_call: TRBJ1-1; cdr3_nt: TGTCCCAGCAGCCTCCTACCCCCGGGACAGGTTTCTGAGGCTTTCTTT; cdr3_aa: CPSSLLPPGQVSEAFF
clone_size: -; v_call: TRBV11-3; d_call: -; j_call: TRBJ2-5; cdr3_nt: TGTGCCAGCGCTTCCGGCTGGGGGCGGGAGACCCAGTACTTC; cdr3_aa: CASASGWGRETQYF
clone_size: -; v_call: TRBV6-1; d_call: TRBD2; j_call: TRBJ2-1; cdr3_nt: TGTGCCGGCAGTGAAAGGGGAGCGGGGAGTCCTAGCAATGAGCAATTCTTC; cdr3_aa: CAGSERGAGSPSNEQFF
clone_size: -; v_call: TRBV6-1; d_call: -; j_call: TRBJ2-6; cdr3_nt: TGTGCCAACAGTGAAGCGCTTAGGTCCGGGACGAGGGGGGCCAACGGCCTGACTTTC; cdr3_aa: CANSEALRSGTRGANGLTF
clone_size: -; v_call: TRBV6-6; d_call: TRBD1; j_call: TRBJ2-5; cdr3_nt: TGCGCCAGCAGTTACCGGGACAGGGGCAAAGAGATCCAGTACTTC; cdr3_aa: CASSYRDRGKEIQYF
clone_size: -; v_call: TRBV6-5; d_call: -; j_call: TRBJ2-7; cdr3_nt: TGTGCCAGCAGTTACTCGAGGCGTGAGACTGCCGAGGAGTATTTC; cdr3_aa: CASSYSRRETAEEYF
clone_size: -; v_call: TRBV10-2; d_call: TRBD1; j_call: TRBJ1-1; cdr3_nt: TGCGCCAGTGGTCGAGACAGGGCGAACACTGAAGCTTTCTTT; cdr3_aa: CASGRDRANTEAFF
clone_size: -; v_call: TRBV29-1; d_call: -; j_call: TRBJ2-2; cdr3_nt: TGCAGCATTTCCTCTGAGAGGGGGTCATGGGAGGAGCTGTTTTTT; cdr3_aa: CSISSERGSWEELFF
clone_size: -; v_call: TRBV6-2/TRBV6-3; d_call: TRBD2; j_call: TRBJ2-2; cdr3_nt: TGTGCCAGCATCATTCGGGGGGGCACCGGGGAGCTGTTTTTT; cdr3_aa: CASIIRGGTGELFF
clone_size: -; v_call: TRBV10-3; d_call: -; j_call: TRBJ1-6; cdr3_nt: TGTTGCATCAGTGATCATTTGACGGCGTACTCACCCCTCCACTTT; cdr3_aa: CCISDHLTAYSPLHF
clone_size: -; v_call: TRBV5-4; d_call: TRBD1; j_call: TRBJ1-1; cdr3_nt: TGTGCCAGCGGGGGACAGAGAAACACTGAAGTTTTCTTT; cdr3_aa: CASGGQRNTEVFF
clone_size: -; v_call: TRBV29-1; d_call: -; j_call: TRBJ2-6; cdr3_nt: TGCAGCGTTGAATTGGCAAGGGCTGGGACCAACGTCCTGACTTTC; cdr3_aa: CSVELARAGTNVLTF
clone_size: -; v_call: TRBV12-5; d_call: TRBD2; j_call: TRBJ2-7; cdr3_nt: TGTGCTAGTGATATGGAGTCTAGCGGTTCTACCACCCACCCGGACGAGCAGTACTTC; cdr3_aa: CASDMESSGSTTHPDEQYF
clone_size: few; v_call: TRBV28; d_call: -; j_call: TRBJ1-6; cdr3_nt: TGTGCCAGCATCGCGGACTATAATTCACCCCTCCACTTT; cdr3_aa: CASIADYNSPLHF
clone_size: -; v_call: TRBV18; d_call: -; j_call: TRBJ1-1; cdr3_nt: TGTGCCAGCTCACCTCAACGGACAGAGAACACTGAAGCTTTCTTT; cdr3_aa: CASSPQRTENTEAFF
clone_size: -; v_call: TRBV6-1; d_call: -; j_call: TRBJ2-7; cdr3_nt: TGTGCCAGCAGTGTGGAAGATTACGAGCAGTACTTC; cdr3_aa: CASSVEDYEQYF
clone_size: -; v_call: TRBV20-1; d_call: -; j_call: TRBJ2-7; cdr3_nt: TGCAGCTACCCCAGGGACCACAAACAGTACTTC; cdr3_aa: CSYPRDHKQYF
clone_size: -; v_call: TRBV20-1; d_call: -; j_call: TRBJ2-3; cdr3_nt: TGCTGTACTGAGCCCCATCAAAGCGCCACAGATACGCAGTATTTT; cdr3_aa: CCTEPHQSATDTQYF
clone_size: medium-sized; v_call: TRBV10-2; d_call: -; j_call: TRBJ2-3; cdr3_nt: TGCGCCAGCACGGACTTGAGCGGACACTCGCGCACAGATACGCAGTATTTT; cdr3_aa: CASTDLSGHSRTDTQYF
clone_size: -; v_call: TRBV12-3/TRBV12-4; d_call: -; j_call: TRBJ2-2; cdr3_nt: TGTGCCAGCAGTTCGAGATTAGCGGTCGGGGAGCTATTTTTT; cdr3_aa: CASSSRLAVGELFF
clone_size: once; v_call: TRBV5-1; d_call: -; j_call: TRBJ1-2; cdr3_nt: TGCGCCAGCAGCTTAGCGGGGTCAGGCTATGGCTACACCTTC; cdr3_aa: CASSLAGSGYGYTF
clone_size: -; v_call: TRBV5-4; d_call: TRBD1; j_call: TRBJ2-1; cdr3_nt: TGTGCCATCAGCAGTTCTCCGGGACAGGTCCGCAATGAGCAGTTCTTC; cdr3_aa: CAISSSPGQVRNEQFF
clone_size: -; v_call: TRBV5-6; d_call: -; j_call: TRBJ2-1; cdr3_nt: TGTGACAGCAGTTCAGCGGGACAACGCTACAATGAGCAGTTCTTC; cdr3_aa: CDSSSAGQRYNEQFF
clone_size: -; v_call: TRBV20-1; d_call: -; j_call: TRBJ2-3; cdr3_nt: TGCAGTGCTAACGGACTTTGGGTGGATATACAGTATTTT; cdr3_aa: CSANGLWVDIQYF
clone_size: -; v_call: TRBV6-2/TRBV6-3; d_call: TRBD2; j_call: TRBJ2-3; cdr3_nt: TGTGCCAGCAATTACCCCATGACTAGCGGGGGTCTCACAGATACGCAATATTTT; cdr3_aa: CASNYPMTSGGLTDTQYF
clone_size: -; v_call: TRBV28; d_call: -; j_call: TRBJ2-3; cdr3_nt: TGTACCAGCCGAACTGGAGATTTCACAGATACGCAGTATTTT; cdr3_aa: CTSRTGDFTDTQYF
clone_size: few; v_call: TRBV11-1; d_call: TRBD2; j_call: TRBJ2-5; cdr3_nt: TGCGCCAGCAGCCTCCAGAGGACTAGGCCAAGCCAAGAGACCCAGTACTTC; cdr3_aa: CASSLQRTRPSQETQYF
clone_size: -; v_call: TRBV20-1; d_call: -; j_call: TRBJ1-1; cdr3_nt: TGCAGTGCTAACGTAGGGGCAAATCTGAACACTGAAGCTTTCTTT; cdr3_aa: CSANVGANLNTEAFF
clone_size: many; v_call: TRBV29-1; d_call: TRBD2; j_call: TRBJ2-1; cdr3_nt: TGCAGCGTTGATCGTAGCGGGAGGGCTAAATCACTCTTC; cdr3_aa: CSVDRSGRAKSLF
clone_size: -; v_call: TRBV20-1; d_call: -; j_call: TRBJ1-5; cdr3_nt: TGCAGTGCTAGGTTGTTGGATAATCAGCCCCAGCATTTT; cdr3_aa: CSARLLDNQPQHF
clone_size: -; v_call: TRBV11-2; d_call: -; j_call: TRBJ2-1; cdr3_nt: TGTGCCAGCGGCCCAGAACCACATGGTGAGCGGTTCTTC; cdr3_aa: CASGPEPHGERFF
clone_size: once; v_call: TRBV11-3; d_call: -; j_call: TRBJ2-3; cdr3_nt: TGTGCCAGCAGCTCGCGTCGGCCCACAGATACACAGTATTTT; cdr3_aa: CASSSRRPTDTQYF
clone_size: -; v_call: TRBV10-3; d_call: TRBD2; j_call: TRBJ2-3; cdr3_nt: TGTGCCATCAGTGAGTGGACTAGCGGCAGGGATACGCATTATTTT; cdr3_aa: CAISEWTSGRDTHYF
clone_size: -; v_call: TRBV29-1; d_call: -; j_call: TRBJ2-5; cdr3_nt: TGCATCGTTGATTTAGATGCGGTAGAGTCCCAGTACTTC; cdr3_aa: CIVDLDAVESQYF
clone_size: -; v_call: TRBV6-2/TRBV6-3; d_call: TRBD2; j_call: TRBJ2-3; cdr3_nt: TGTGCCAGCAGTTACCAGCCGGGACTAGCGAGGGGATACGCAGATACGCAGTATTTT; cdr3_aa: CASSYQPGLARGYADTQYF
clone_size: -; v_call: TRBV11-1; d_call: TRBD2; j_call: TRBJ2-1; cdr3_nt: TGTGCGAGCGAGATGTGGGAGGGTCGTGGTGAGCTGTTCTTC; cdr3_aa: CASEMWEGRGELFF
clone_size: many; v_call: TRBV12-3/TRBV12-4; d_call: TRBD1; j_call: TRBJ1-2; cdr3_nt: TGTGCCACCAAACACAGGGGGTCTTATGGCTACACCTTC; cdr3_aa: CATKHRGSYGYTF
clone_size: once; v_call: TRBV20-1; d_call: -; j_call: TRBJ1-1; cdr3_nt: TGCAGTGCGTCCCTTACAGTTCCCACCGAAGCTTTCTTT; cdr3_aa: CSASLTVPTEAFF
clone_size: -; v_call: TRBV20-1; d_call: -; j_call: TRBJ2-5; cdr3_nt: TGCAGTGTTAGCAGGCCCCAGGGAAGAGGGACCCTGTACTTC; cdr3_aa: CSVSRPQGRGTLYF
clone_size: many; v_call: TRBV6-5; d_call: -; j_call: TRBJ1-2; cdr3_nt: TGTGCCAGCACCCTAACACAGGGTAACTATGGCTACACCTTC; cdr3_aa: CASTLTQGNYGYTF
clone_size: -; v_call: TRBV5-5; d_call: -; j_call: TRBJ2-5; cdr3_nt: TGTGTCAGCAGTCATCCGAGACGGAAAGAGACCCAGTACTTC; cdr3_aa: CVSSHPRRKETQYF
clone_size: many; v_call: TRBV6-2/TRBV6-3; d_call: TRBD2; j_call: TRBJ2-1; cdr3_nt: TGTGCCAGCAAGGAGCGGGGGCGAGGCAATGAGCAGTTCTTC; cdr3_aa: CASKERGRGNEQFF
clone_size: -; v_call: TRBV12-3/TRBV12-4; d_call: -; j_call: TRBJ2-1; cdr3_nt: TGTACCAGCAGTTTCCCTCAGCTGGACCACAATGAGGAGTTCTTC; cdr3_aa: CTSSFPQLDHNEEFF